Below, 27 T cell receptor beta chains from the same sample are listed, as sequenced in a study of blood T cell repertoires in COVID-19. Sequencing used immunoSEQ multiplex PCR; TCRdb keeps in-frame clones, though not all of them. This sample has some 91,000 clones, with roughly 85% found just once. Input material: peripheral blood. Receptor source: a human donor in a cohort sampled during active COVID-19.

This clone showed up just a few times. V usage is TRBV6-6 and J usage is TRBJ1-2; no reliable D call. Trimming removed 2 bases at V and 5 bases at J, with 15 bases between. The CDR3 has 15 amino acids. The germline gives CDR1 MNHNY, CDR2 SVGAGI (reference sequence). Written as DNA, the CDR3 is TGTGCCAGCAGTTACCAACCCGGGGAGTCTTATGGCTACACCTTC. Its protein product is CASSYQPGESYGYTF.

The chain uses TRBV28 and TRBJ2-7; D unclear. The CDR3 runs 13 residues. The V and J ends lost 6 bases and 0 bases respectively, with 9 bases between them. The germline V gene encodes CDR1 MDHEN and CDR2 SYDVKM. CDR3 region: CASREPISYEQYF. In DNA, the CDR3 is TGTGCCAGCAGGGAGCCTATCTCCTACGAGCAGTACTTC.

V and J are TRBV28 and TRBJ1-2; D possibly corresponds to TRBD1 (6 bases). This CDR3 has 12 residues. V lost 5 bases and J lost 5, with 9 bases in between. The germline gives CDR1 MDHEN, CDR2 SYDVKM. The DNA for the CDR3 is TGTGCCAGCAGTCCAACAGGGTATGGCTACACCTTC. Its translation: CASSPTGYGYTF.

The V call is TRBV11-2, the J call TRBJ2-2; possibly TRBD1 for D (5 bases). The CDR3 runs 15 residues. V was shortened by 6 bases and J by 0 bases, with 11 bases between the two germline ends. CDR1 and CDR2 from the germline V gene are SGHAT and FQNNGV. Here the CDR3 DNA reads TGTGCCAGCAGTCGTGACAGCGCGAACACCGGGGAGCTGTTTTTT. This gives the protein CASSRDSANTGELFF.

The chain combines TRBV6-2 or TRBV6-3 with TRBJ2-2; D is unclear. Trimming took 6 bases from V and 7 from J, leaving 18 bases between them. Germline V gives CDR1 MNHEY, CDR2 SVGEGT. The CDR3 totals 15 residues. The CDR3 loop reads CASSPLAVRGGELFF. The CDR3, as DNA: TGTGCCAGCAGCCCCCTTGCCGTGCGCGGCGGGGAGCTGTTTTTT.

This clone was detected only once. In nucleotides, the CDR3 is TGTGCCAGCAATACAGGTGGGGGCATTTACTATGGCTACACCTTC. This gives the protein CASNTGGGIYYGYTF. The rearrangement uses TRBV28 and TRBJ1-2, with D perhaps matching TRBD1 (6 bases). CDR1 and CDR2 (germline): MDHEN, SYDVKM. This CDR3 region has 15 residues. Deletions cut 7 bases from V and 3 bases from J, with 18 bases between.

The chain carries TRBV4-1 and TRBJ2-7; the match to TRBD1 covers 7 bases. Germline assignment: CDR1 MGHRA and CDR2 YSYEKL. The CDR3 spans 15 residues. The V and J ends lost 5 bases and 3 bases, in that order; junction bases with no gene match: 10. CDR3 loop: CASSSRQGQSYEQYF. The CDR3 DNA is TGCGCCAGCAGCTCCCGACAGGGACAGAGCTACGAGCAGTACTTC.

This clone was seen just once. The V and J genes are TRBV12-3 or TRBV12-4 and TRBJ1-2, with D perhaps matching TRBD1 (5 bases). The CDR3 is 13 amino acids. With 6 bases removed from V and 6 bases from J, the gap between germline ends came to 14 bases. In DNA, the CDR3 is TGTGCCAGCAGCCCCGTATGGGGGGATGGCTACACCTTC. Amino acids: CASSPVWGDGYTF.

This chain connects TRBV4-1 to TRBJ1-6, with TRBD1 identical over 9 bases. Trimming at V came to 5 bases and at J to 1 base, leaving 12 bases not matched to a gene. CDR1 and CDR2 from the germline V gene are MGHRA and YSYEKL. CDR3 length equals 19 residues. CDR3 coding DNA: TGCGCCAGCAGCTTCTCCTCGGGACAGGGTGTATCCTATAATTCACCCCTCCACTTT. Translating gives CASSFSSGQGVSYNSPLHF.

This clone was seen once. The chain joins TRBV19 to TRBJ2-6; 7 bases align to TRBD1. The CDR3 runs to 16 residues. The trim removed 9 bases at V and 6 bases at J, leaving 14 bases unmatched. Germline V gene sequence: CDR1 LNHDA, CDR2 SQIVND (reference sequence). The CDR3 DNA follows: TGTGCCAGCACACCCAACAGGGGAGCCTCGGCCAACGTCCTGACTTTC. Translation: CASTPNRGASANVLTF.

V usage is TRBV7-3 and J usage is TRBJ1-1; 9 nucleotides agree with TRBD1. The CDR3 loop spans 15 amino acids. With 5 bases clipped from V and 1 base from J, the junction kept 5 bases outside the gene matches. Germline V gene sequence: CDR1 SGHTA, CDR2 FQGTGA. The CDR3 here is CASSPRTGENTEAFF. The CDR3 nucleotides are TGTGCCAGCAGCCCTAGGACAGGGGAGAACACTGAAGCTTTCTTT.

This chain connects TRBV6-1 to TRBJ2-5; 10 bases agree with TRBD2. There are 16 residues in the CDR3. Germline CDR1 reads MNHNS; CDR2 reads SASEGT. Trimming removed 1 base from V and 3 bases from J; junction bases left unmatched: 5. CDR3 loop: CASSEEGLAGEETQYF. The CDR3 DNA reads as TGTGCCAGCAGTGAAGAAGGGCTAGCGGGGGAAGAGACCCAGTACTTC.

V gene TRBV20-1 combines with J gene TRBJ1-1, with no clear D. CDR1 is DFQATT and CDR2 is SNEGSKA in the germline V gene (reference sequence). The ends were cut back, 6 bases at V and 0 bases at J, with 20 bases in the middle. The CDR3 has 16 residues. CDR3 coding DNA: TGCAGTGCGAGTCCCGCCGGCGGCAGCTTGAACACTGAAGCTTTCTTT. Protein product: CSASPAGGSLNTEAFF.

The chain uses TRBV4-1 and TRBJ1-2, with no clear D. The CDR3 contains 15 residues. CDR1 is MGHRA, CDR2 YSYEKL, per germline. V gave up 0 bases and J gave up 4 bases, with 12 bases separating them. The chain's CDR3 is CASSQDRGVIYGYTF. The DNA for the CDR3 is TGCGCCAGCAGCCAAGATCGGGGAGTCATCTATGGCTACACCTTC.

V and J are TRBV11-2 and TRBJ2-7; TRBD1 might be the D (6 bases). There are 14 residues in the CDR3. V was pared by 4 bases and J by 3 bases, with 13 bases between. Germline V gene data show CDR1 as SGHAT and CDR2 as FQNNGV. In DNA form, the CDR3 reads TGTGCCAGCAGCTCGACAGGAGCCTTCTACGAGCAGTACTTC. Amino acids: CASSSTGAFYEQYF.

The chain couples TRBV9 to TRBJ1-1, with D uncertain. The CDR3 is 14 residues long. Germline V gene sequence: CDR1 SGDLS, CDR2 YYNGEE. V lost 3 bases to trimming and J lost 5 bases, with 14 bases between them. Here the CDR3 reads CASSEIGTGTEAFF. Written as DNA, the CDR3 is TGTGCCAGCAGCGAGATAGGAACGGGGACTGAAGCTTTCTTT.

The chain links TRBV19 to TRBJ1-1, with a possible D match to TRBD1 (5 bases). The CDR3 runs 14 residues. Germline CDR1 is LNHDA and CDR2 is SQIVND (reference sequence). V lost 6 bases and J lost 4, with 15 bases in between. Here the CDR3 DNA reads TGTGCCAGTAGACCGGGGGTTTACGGCACTGAAGCTTTCTTT. It translates to CASRPGVYGTEAFF.

The CDR3: CASSVASGSYEQYF. The CDR3 coding sequence is TGTGCCAGCAGCGTTGCTAGCGGCTCCTACGAGCAGTACTTC. The chain combines TRBV9 with TRBJ2-7; TRBD2 matches at 7 bases. The ends lost 2 bases at V and 0 bases at J; junction bases unmatched: 2. Germline V lookup: CDR1 SGDLS, CDR2 YYNGEE. The CDR3 runs to 14 residues.

J is TRBJ1-1 and V is TRBV30; 8 bases map to TRBD1. The junction had 14 bases not matched to a gene; V was cut back by 8 bases and J by 0 bases. In germline, CDR1 is GTSNPN, CDR2 SVGIG (reference sequence). The CDR3 length is 16 residues. The chain's CDR3 is CARADYRGGMNTEAFF. The DNA of the CDR3 is TGTGCCCGCGCTGACTACAGGGGGGGCATGAACACTGAAGCTTTCTTT. Using reference TRBV30 and TRBJ1-1 for the parts outside the CDR3, the full variable domain is SQTIHQWPATLVQPVGSPLSLECTVEGTSNPNLYWYRQAAGRGLQLLFYSVGIGQISSEVPQNLSASRPQDRQFILSSKKLLLSDSGFYLCARADYRGGMNTEAFFGQGTRLTVV.

This chain joins TRBV3-1 (or the pseudogene TRBV3-2) and TRBJ2-6; D gene ambiguous. The V gene's germline CDR1 is LGHDT and CDR2 YNNKEL (reference sequence). Trimming left V 1 base short and J 1 base short, with 8 bases between. The CDR3 is 16 amino acids. Here the CDR3 DNA reads TGTGCCAGCAGCCAAGTCCCGGTTTCTGGGGCCAACGTCCTGACTTTC. Encoded protein: CASSQVPVSGANVLTF.

This rearrangement joins TRBV11-2 to TRBJ1-2, with TRBD1 as a possible D gene (6 bases). This CDR3 comprises 16 residues. V dropped 0 bases and J dropped 2 bases, with 13 bases sitting between them. Germline loops: CDR1 SGHAT, CDR2 FQNNGV. In DNA, the CDR3 is TGTGCCAGCAGCTTAGATTGGGGGCAGATCAACTATGGCTACACCTTC. It specifies CASSLDWGQINYGYTF.

The V and J genes are TRBV6-5 and TRBJ1-1; the D is unclear. Germline CDR1 MNHEY, CDR2 SVGAGI. V dropped 6 bases and J dropped 9 bases, with 14 bases sitting between them. This CDR3 region has 12 residues. The CDR3 DNA reads as TGTGCCAGCAGGTCCGGGGAGCTTAAAGCTTTCTTT. Protein: CASRSGELKAFF.

About this clone itself: Because it lacks the conserved phenylalanine or tryptophan at the end, this CDR3 is likely a read error. The DNA is omitted, as the CDR3 cannot be located on it reliably, and the CDR3 follows TCRdb's listing. This sequence joins TRBV6-4 and TRBJ1-5. A total of 15 residues make up the CDR3, ends included. Germline CDR1 is MRHNA and CDR2 is SNTAGT. CDR3 in amino acids: CASSDPKPKLLHNIQ.

J is TRBJ2-1 and V is TRBV4-1, with 10 bases identical to TRBD2. Germline loops: CDR1 MGHRA, CDR2 YSYEKL. The CDR3 consists of 18 residues. Unmatched junction bases numbered 15, after V lost 4 bases and J lost 6 bases. In nucleotides, the CDR3 is TGCGCCAGCAGCCCTGGCTGGTTTCTAGCGGGGGCGGGCAATGAGCAGTTCTTC. Translated: CASSPGWFLAGAGNEQFF.

The CDR3 is CASSLHSQETQYF. Here the CDR3 DNA reads TGTGCCAGCAGCTTACACAGTCAAGAGACCCAGTACTTC. The rearrangement uses TRBV7-9 and TRBJ2-5; no reliable D call. The CDR3 is 13 residues long. Trimming shortened V by 2 bases and J by 2 bases, and 6 bases separated the two germline ends. Germline V gene data show CDR1 as SEHNR and CDR2 as FQNEAQ (reference sequence).

V and J are TRBV6-1 and TRBJ1-2, with TRBD1 identical over 7 bases. Trimming removed 1 base from V and 2 bases from J; junction bases left unmatched: 4. Germline assignment: CDR1 MNHNS and CDR2 SASEGT. CDR3 length: 15 amino acids. CDR3 protein: CASSEGTGLNYGYTF. DNA for the CDR3: TGTGCCAGCAGTGAAGGGACAGGACTCAACTATGGCTACACCTTC.

CDR3 region: CASSYAGATNEKLFF. In nucleotides, the CDR3 is TGTGCCAGCAGCTACGCCGGGGCAACTAATGAAAAACTGTTTTTT. The chain has TRBV4-2 and TRBJ1-4; no clear D gene. CDR3 size: 15 residues. V shed 5 bases and J shed 0 bases, with 10 bases lying between them. In germline, CDR1 is LGHNA, CDR2 YNFKEQ.